These T cell receptor beta chains were read from a single sample in a study of T cell repertoires in cytomegalovirus infection. From the reads, TCRdb called clonotypes with MiXCR, one entry per CDR3 protein. The table lists roughly 500,000 distinct CDR3 sequences, 11% of them singletons, with about 9.4% in the top ten. The specimen was PBMCs. These receptors were taken from a human donor in good health (CMV status not recorded). Some clones in this sample may be carry-over from other donors' samples. Each CDR3 is given with its conserved first and last residue. D genes are given only for firm matches. Size is omitted from some rows. Given values are once, few, many or a class for expanded clones.

abundance	v_gene	d_gene	j_gene	CDR3nt	CDR3aa
-	TRBV19	-	TRBJ2-4	TGTGCCAGTAGTATGGACCCATCCAACATTCAGTACTTC	CASSMDPSNIQYF
many	TRBV7-8	-	TRBJ1-2	TGTGCCAGCAGCTTAGGGGGACTCACCTTCCGGGACACCTTC	CASSLGGLTFRDTF
many	TRBV23-1	-	TRBJ2-2	TGCGCCAGCAGTCAATCGATTAGGGACGCTACCGGGGAGCTGTTTTTT	CASSQSIRDATGELFF
-	TRBV28	TRBD1	TRBJ2-3	TGTGCCAGCAGTCTAACAACCGGGACAGGGCGTCGTCTAGGGCCAGATACGCAGTATTTT	CASSLTTGTGRRLGPDTQYF
few	TRBV23-1	-	TRBJ2-5	TGCGCCAGCGGATTCTCCCCTGACACCGATAGGGAAGAGACCCAGTACTTC	CASGFSPDTDREETQYF
many	TRBV12-3/TRBV12-4	-	TRBJ2-7	TGTGCCAGCAGCCTCGGAGGGGATACTACGAGGCAGTACTTC	CASSLGGDTTRQYF
many	TRBV7-2	TRBD2	TRBJ2-2	TGTGCCAGCAGCTGGGGACTAGCGGGAGTCCCCGGGGAGCTGTTTTTT	CASSWGLAGVPGELFF
many	TRBV12-3/TRBV12-4	-	TRBJ1-6	TGTGCCAGCAGCCGTACAGGGTCCGGTTCACCCCTCCACTTT	CASSRTGSGSPLHF
many	TRBV7-2	-	TRBJ1-2	TGTGCCAGCAGCCGACTACTACCGGGGCCCTCTCATATAGGCTACACCTTC	CASSRLLPGPSHIGYTF
many	TRBV12-3/TRBV12-4	TRBD1	TRBJ1-1	TGTGCCAGCAGTTCTCTGGCGACAGGGGGGAACACTGAAGCTTTCTTT	CASSSLATGGNTEAFF
few	TRBV2	-	TRBJ2-3	TGTGCCAGCAGTGTTGGAGCCTCCACAGATACGCAGTATTTT	CASSVGASTDTQYF
-	TRBV6-6	TRBD1	TRBJ1-2	TGTGCCAGCAGTTACTGGACAGGGGCTGAAGTTACCTTC	CASSYWTGAEVTF
many	TRBV6-2/TRBV6-3	-	TRBJ1-5	TGTGCCAGCAGTACTAATGATCAGCCCCAGCATTTT	CASSTNDQPQHF
many	TRBV20-1	-	TRBJ2-2	TGCAGTGCTAGAGATCAGAGACGAGGGCCCGGGGAGCTGTTTTTT	CSARDQRRGPGELFF
many	TRBV7-2	-	TRBJ2-5	TGTGCCAGCAGCCCCAGTGGCGGCTACCAAGAGACCCAGTACTTC	CASSPSGGYQETQYF
-	TRBV27	TRBD1	TRBJ2-7	TGTGCCAGCAGCCCGTCTACGGGACAGGGCTACTACGAGCAGTACTTC	CASSPSTGQGYYEQYF
-	TRBV4-1	-	TRBJ1-5	TGCGCCAGCAGCCAAGAGGACAGAATGGGCAATCAGCCCCAGCATTTT	CASSQEDRMGNQPQHF
many	TRBV6-2/TRBV6-3	-	TRBJ2-1	TGTGCCGCCCGATTAGAAAATGAGCAGTTCTTC	CAARLENEQFF
few	TRBV20-1	-	TRBJ2-1	TGCAGTGCTAGAGAGGGTACCTACAATGAGCAGTTCTTC	CSAREGTYNEQFF
few	TRBV3-1	TRBD2	TRBJ2-3	TGTGCCAGCAGCCGGGTCTCCGGACAGCGACTAGCGAGCACAGATACGCAGTATTTT	CASSRVSGQRLASTDTQYF
many	TRBV7-6	TRBD1	TRBJ2-1	TGTGCCAGCAGCTCTGACAGGGTAAATGAGCAGTTCTTC	CASSSDRVNEQFF
many	TRBV6-1	TRBD1	TRBJ1-2	TGTGCCAGCAGCGGATGGACAGGGGTGAAGTATGGCTACACCTTC	CASSGWTGVKYGYTF
many	TRBV4-1	TRBD1	TRBJ2-7	TGCGCCAGCAGCCCTATCGGACAGGGGGACGAGCAGTACTTC	CASSPIGQGDEQYF
-	TRBV20-1	-	TRBJ1-1	TGCAGTGCTAGAGATACTGCCACTGAAGCTTTCTTT	CSARDTATEAFF
many	TRBV30	TRBD2	TRBJ2-1	TGTGCCTGGAGTGGCCGTGGTGGTAGCGGGAGGCTCGCTCAGGGCTCCTACAATGAGCAGTTCTTC	CAWSGRGGSGRLAQGSYNEQFF
many	TRBV4-1	TRBD1	TRBJ1-1	TGCGCCAGCAGCACCTTAGGACAGGCACGAGAAGCTTTCTTT	CASSTLGQAREAFF
-	TRBV27	-	TRBJ1-6	TGTGCCAGCAGACGAGGGGACAATTCACCCCTCCACTTT	CASRRGDNSPLHF
many	TRBV24-1	TRBD2	TRBJ2-7	TGTGCCACCAGTCCCCAGCTAGCGGGAGGGCCGAGCGAGCAGTACTTC	CATSPQLAGGPSEQYF
many	TRBV15	-	TRBJ1-2	TGTGCCACCAGCAGAGATTTACTGTCAATAAGCGGCTACACCTTC	CATSRDLLSISGYTF
many	TRBV7-3	TRBD1	TRBJ2-2	TGTGCCAGCAGCTCCGCCGGGACAGGCAACACCGGGGAGCTGTTTTTT	CASSSAGTGNTGELFF
-	TRBV28	-	TRBJ2-7	TGTGCCAGCATCGGGGACTACGAGCAGTACTTC	CASIGDYEQYF
-	TRBV6-1	-	TRBJ1-2	TGTGCCAGCAGAGGGGAAAACGGATATGGCTACACCTTC	CASRGENGYGYTF
-	TRBV20-1	-	TRBJ1-3	TGCAGTGCTAGTAGGAGAGTTGGGGCCGGTGGAAACACCATATATTTT	CSASRRVGAGGNTIYF
many	TRBV28	-	TRBJ2-1	TGTGCCAGCGGCCCGAAGTGGGGGGACCCCACCTACAATGAGCAGTTCTTC	CASGPKWGDPTYNEQFF
many	TRBV12-3/TRBV12-4	-	TRBJ2-7	TGTGCCAGCAGTTTAAGTCTGGACTCCTACGAGCAGTACTTC	CASSLSLDSYEQYF
few	TRBV30	-	TRBJ2-7	TGTGCCTGGAGTGTTCGAAGGGGCGAGCAGTACTTC	CAWSVRRGEQYF
many	TRBV7-8	TRBD2	TRBJ2-1	TGTGCCAGCAGCCAGGGACTAGCGGGGGGGGGCGAGCAGTTCTTC	CASSQGLAGGGEQFF
many	TRBV19	TRBD1	TRBJ2-6	TGTGCCAGTAGTATAGCTGACAGGGGGGGCGTCCTGACTTTC	CASSIADRGGVLTF
few	TRBV7-9	-	TRBJ2-3	TGTGCCAGCAGCTTAACCCACGGGGCAGATACGCAGTATTTT	CASSLTHGADTQYF